Listed below are T cell receptor beta chains from one sample, sequenced in a study of identifying expanded T cells in peripheral blood. Libraries were prepared by immunoSEQ multiplex PCR; TCRdb keeps only in-frame clonotypes and omits some of them. The sample lists some 90,000 clones, around 86% occurring once. Sequenced material: blood. The receptors come from a person aged 18 to 69 in good health. CDR3s include the opening cysteine and the closing phenylalanine or tryptophan. Fields, in order: CDR3 protein, CDR3 DNA, clone size, CDR3 length, D gene, V gene, J gene. The D gene is left open where the match is weak. Some rows mark clone size as missing; the rest say once, few, many or name a class of expanded clone.

cdr3_aa: CASSLGFPNTGELFF
cdr3_nt: TGTGCCAGCAGCCTGGGGTTCCCGAACACCGGGGAGCTGTTTTTT
clone_size: NA
cdr3_length: 15
d_call: NA
v_call: TRBV7-2
j_call: TRBJ2-2

cdr3_aa: CASSLTGDGYTF
cdr3_nt: TGTGCCAGCAGCCTGACAGGGGACGGCTACACCTTC
clone_size: NA
cdr3_length: 12
d_call: TRBD1
v_call: TRBV6-5
j_call: TRBJ1-2

cdr3_aa: CASSPLPLRGSQETQYF
cdr3_nt: TGTGCCAGCAGCCCGCTGCCCTTGAGGGGGTCCCAAGAGACCCAGTACTTC
clone_size: NA
cdr3_length: 17
d_call: NA
v_call: TRBV7-2
j_call: TRBJ2-5

cdr3_aa: CASRTSTGNVGNTIYF
cdr3_nt: TGCGCCAGCAGAACTTCAACAGGGAACGTTGGAAACACCATATATTTT
clone_size: NA
cdr3_length: 16
d_call: NA
v_call: TRBV5-1
j_call: TRBJ1-3

cdr3_aa: CASSIRGSGYTF
cdr3_nt: TGTGCCAGTAGTATCCGCGGTTCTGGCTACACCTTC
clone_size: NA
cdr3_length: 12
d_call: NA
v_call: TRBV19
j_call: TRBJ1-2

cdr3_aa: CASSFRVLSGNTIYF
cdr3_nt: TGTGCCAGCAGCTTCAGGGTCCTCTCTGGAAACACCATATATTTT
clone_size: NA
cdr3_length: 15
d_call: NA
v_call: TRBV7-2
j_call: TRBJ1-3

cdr3_aa: CAWSVSGKEIYGYTF
cdr3_nt: TGTGCCTGGAGTGTTTCTGGGAAGGAAATCTATGGCTACACCTTC
clone_size: NA
cdr3_length: 15
d_call: NA
v_call: TRBV30
j_call: TRBJ1-2

cdr3_aa: CASSPRGGANTEAFF
cdr3_nt: TGTGCCAGCAGCCCACGTGGGGGGGCAAACACTGAAGCTTTCTTT
clone_size: once
cdr3_length: 15
d_call: NA
v_call: TRBV7-2
j_call: TRBJ1-1

cdr3_aa: CASSEGRNTGELFF
cdr3_nt: TGTGCCAGCAGTGAAGGTCGGAACACCGGGGAGCTGTTTTTT
clone_size: NA
cdr3_length: 14
d_call: NA
v_call: TRBV6-1
j_call: TRBJ2-2

cdr3_aa: CASSVRAMNTEAFF
cdr3_nt: TGTGCCAGCAGCGTAAGAGCAATGAACACTGAAGCTTTCTTT
clone_size: NA
cdr3_length: 14
d_call: NA
v_call: TRBV9
j_call: TRBJ1-1

cdr3_aa: CASSLGPGYTEAFF
cdr3_nt: TGTGCCAGCAGCTTAGGACCTGGCTACACTGAAGCTTTCTTT
clone_size: NA
cdr3_length: 14
d_call: NA
v_call: TRBV7-8
j_call: TRBJ1-1

cdr3_aa: CASSQDSGSGYQPQHF
cdr3_nt: TGCGCCAGCAGCCAAGATAGTGGTTCAGGGTATCAGCCCCAGCATTTT
clone_size: NA
cdr3_length: 16
d_call: NA
v_call: TRBV4-3
j_call: TRBJ1-5

cdr3_aa: CASSVYGTAYNEQFF
cdr3_nt: TGTGCCAGCAGCGTATACGGGACCGCCTACAATGAGCAGTTCTTC
clone_size: NA
cdr3_length: 15
d_call: NA
v_call: TRBV9
j_call: TRBJ2-1

cdr3_aa: CAWRRQGRTEAFF
cdr3_nt: TGTGCCTGGAGGAGACAGGGGCGTACTGAAGCTTTCTTT
clone_size: NA
cdr3_length: 13
d_call: TRBD1
v_call: TRBV30
j_call: TRBJ1-1

cdr3_aa: CASSDRRGRNQPQHF
cdr3_nt: TGTGCCAGCAGTGATCGCAGGGGCAGGAATCAGCCCCAGCATTTT
clone_size: NA
cdr3_length: 15
d_call: NA
v_call: TRBV6-4
j_call: TRBJ1-5

cdr3_aa: CASSITEGRLFF
cdr3_nt: TGTGCCAGTAGTATAACAGAGGGAAGGTTGTTTTTT
clone_size: NA
cdr3_length: 12
d_call: NA
v_call: TRBV19
j_call: TRBJ2-2

cdr3_aa: CASSLGLRAGLAGELFF
cdr3_nt: TGTGCCAGCAGCTTAGGTTTGAGGGCTGGTTTAGCCGGGGAGCTGTTTTTT
clone_size: NA
cdr3_length: 17
d_call: NA
v_call: TRBV7-3
j_call: TRBJ2-2

cdr3_aa: CASSRLQDYEQYF
cdr3_nt: TGTGCCAGCAGCCGATTACAGGACTACGAGCAGTACTTC
clone_size: NA
cdr3_length: 13
d_call: NA
v_call: TRBV7-2
j_call: TRBJ2-7

cdr3_aa: CAISAQTGWGYTF
cdr3_nt: TGTGCCATCAGTGCCCAGACAGGATGGGGCTACACCTTC
clone_size: NA
cdr3_length: 13
d_call: NA
v_call: TRBV10-3
j_call: TRBJ1-2

cdr3_aa: CASSEGTPTNQPQHF
cdr3_nt: TGCGCCAGCAGTGAAGGGACTCCTACAAATCAGCCCCAGCATTTT
clone_size: NA
cdr3_length: 15
d_call: NA
v_call: TRBV10-1
j_call: TRBJ1-5

cdr3_aa: CASSYPARPQHF
cdr3_nt: TGTGCCAGCAGTTACCCGGCTCGGCCCCAGCATTTT
clone_size: once
cdr3_length: 12
d_call: NA
v_call: TRBV6-5
j_call: TRBJ1-5

cdr3_aa: CASSPRARVAKNIQYF
cdr3_nt: TGTGCCAGCAGTCCCCGGGCTCGTGTAGCCAAAAACATTCAGTACTTC
clone_size: NA
cdr3_length: 16
d_call: NA
v_call: TRBV7-2
j_call: TRBJ2-4

cdr3_aa: CAWSIPTGTNEKLFF
cdr3_nt: TGTGCCTGGAGTATCCCGACAGGGACTAATGAAAAACTGTTTTTT
clone_size: NA
cdr3_length: 15
d_call: TRBD1
v_call: TRBV30
j_call: TRBJ1-4

cdr3_aa: CAWSKASGGKTQYF
cdr3_nt: TGTGCCTGGAGTAAGGCTAGCGGGGGGAAGACGCAGTATTTT
clone_size: NA
cdr3_length: 14
d_call: TRBD2
v_call: TRBV30
j_call: TRBJ2-3

cdr3_aa: CASSPGDGSYF
cdr3_nt: TGTGCCAGCAGCCCGGGGGACGGCTCGTACTTC
clone_size: NA
cdr3_length: 11
d_call: NA
v_call: TRBV11-2
j_call: TRBJ2-7

cdr3_aa: CASSTGTDTQYF
cdr3_nt: TGTGCCAGCAGCACCGGCACAGATACGCAGTATTTT
clone_size: few
cdr3_length: 12
d_call: NA
v_call: TRBV7-3
j_call: TRBJ2-3

cdr3_aa: CASTLYTEAFF
cdr3_nt: TGTGCCAGTACTTTGTACACTGAAGCTTTCTTT
clone_size: NA
cdr3_length: 11
d_call: NA
v_call: TRBV19
j_call: TRBJ1-1

cdr3_aa: CASSPFYRGNTGELFF
cdr3_nt: TGTGCCAGCAGCCCCTTCTACAGGGGGAACACCGGGGAGCTGTTTTTT
clone_size: NA
cdr3_length: 16
d_call: TRBD1
v_call: TRBV7-8
j_call: TRBJ2-2

cdr3_aa: CASSASRRLLDKDTDTQYF
cdr3_nt: TGTGCCAGCAGCGCTAGCCGCCGGTTATTAGACAAAGACACAGATACGCAGTATTTT
clone_size: NA
cdr3_length: 19
d_call: NA
v_call: TRBV7-8
j_call: TRBJ2-3

cdr3_aa: CATSRDSGATYEQYF
cdr3_nt: TGTGCCACCAGCAGAGATTCGGGGGCGACCTACGAGCAGTACTTC
clone_size: NA
cdr3_length: 15
d_call: NA
v_call: TRBV15
j_call: TRBJ2-7

cdr3_aa: CASSLVGGIGTEAFF
cdr3_nt: TGTGCCAGCAGCTTAGTCGGGGGGATAGGTACTGAAGCTTTCTTT
clone_size: NA
cdr3_length: 15
d_call: NA
v_call: TRBV7-9
j_call: TRBJ1-1

cdr3_aa: CASSWGTANEKLFF
cdr3_nt: TGTGCCAGCAGTTGGGGGACAGCGAATGAAAAACTGTTTTTT
clone_size: NA
cdr3_length: 14
d_call: TRBD1
v_call: TRBV6-6
j_call: TRBJ1-4

cdr3_aa: CASSLLGQTETQYF
cdr3_nt: TGTGCCAGCAGCTTGCTAGGCCAAACGGAGACCCAGTACTTC
clone_size: NA
cdr3_length: 14
d_call: NA
v_call: TRBV7-9
j_call: TRBJ2-5

cdr3_aa: CASSYDAVSSYEQYF
cdr3_nt: TGTGCCAGCAGTTACGACGCGGTTAGCTCCTACGAGCAGTACTTC
clone_size: NA
cdr3_length: 15
d_call: NA
v_call: TRBV5-4
j_call: TRBJ2-7

cdr3_aa: CAWSLKGTGGAEQFF
cdr3_nt: TGTGCCTGGAGTCTCAAGGGGACAGGGGGGGCTGAGCAGTTCTTC
clone_size: NA
cdr3_length: 15
d_call: TRBD1
v_call: TRBV30
j_call: TRBJ2-1

cdr3_aa: CASTIGGDGPYEQYF
cdr3_nt: TGTGCCAGTACCATAGGTGGAGACGGCCCCTACGAGCAGTACTTC
clone_size: NA
cdr3_length: 15
d_call: NA
v_call: TRBV19
j_call: TRBJ2-7

cdr3_aa: CSVESGASSYNEQFF
cdr3_nt: TGCAGCGTTGAGTCCGGGGCGAGCTCCTACAATGAGCAGTTCTTC
clone_size: NA
cdr3_length: 15
d_call: NA
v_call: TRBV29-1
j_call: TRBJ2-1

cdr3_aa: CASSARDVETQYF
cdr3_nt: TGTGCCAGCAGTGCTCGGGATGTAGAGACCCAGTACTTC
clone_size: NA
cdr3_length: 13
d_call: NA
v_call: TRBV6-6
j_call: TRBJ2-5

cdr3_aa: CASSRFAGTVSYNEQFF
cdr3_nt: TGTGCCAGCAGCCGTTTTGCCGGGACAGTTTCCTACAATGAGCAGTTCTTC
clone_size: NA
cdr3_length: 17
d_call: TRBD1
v_call: TRBV5-6
j_call: TRBJ2-1

cdr3_aa: CASSPHQKETQYF
cdr3_nt: TGTGCCAGCTCACCACACCAGAAAGAGACCCAGTACTTC
clone_size: NA
cdr3_length: 13
d_call: NA
v_call: TRBV18
j_call: TRBJ2-5

cdr3_aa: CAWSGSAGGYGELFF
cdr3_nt: TGTGCCTGGAGTGGGTCGGCAGGGGGGTACGGGGAGCTGTTTTTT
clone_size: NA
cdr3_length: 15
d_call: NA
v_call: TRBV30
j_call: TRBJ2-2

cdr3_aa: CASSVILVEGYTF
cdr3_nt: TGTGCCAGCAGCGTAATACTGGTTGAAGGCTACACCTTC
clone_size: NA
cdr3_length: 13
d_call: NA
v_call: TRBV28
j_call: TRBJ1-2

cdr3_aa: CASSPRTLADTEAFF
cdr3_nt: TGTGCCAGCTCACCTAGGACCCTGGCGGACACTGAAGCTTTCTTT
clone_size: NA
cdr3_length: 15
d_call: NA
v_call: TRBV18
j_call: TRBJ1-1

cdr3_aa: CASSIQGVSTDTQYF
cdr3_nt: TGTGCCAGCAGCATACAGGGTGTAAGCACAGATACGCAGTATTTT
clone_size: NA
cdr3_length: 15
d_call: NA
v_call: TRBV7-2
j_call: TRBJ2-3

cdr3_aa: CAWSTGQGANYEQYF
cdr3_nt: TGTGCCTGGAGTACGGGACAGGGGGCAAACTACGAGCAGTACTTC
clone_size: NA
cdr3_length: 15
d_call: TRBD1
v_call: TRBV30
j_call: TRBJ2-7

cdr3_aa: CASRQLTGNVF
cdr3_nt: TGTGCCAGCAGACAACTGACAGGGAACGTCTTC
clone_size: few
cdr3_length: 11
d_call: TRBD1
v_call: TRBV2
j_call: TRBJ1-2

cdr3_aa: CASSLASAVSYNEQFF
cdr3_nt: TGTGCCAGCAGCTTGGCCTCGGCGGTTTCCTACAATGAGCAGTTCTTC
clone_size: NA
cdr3_length: 16
d_call: NA
v_call: TRBV5-4
j_call: TRBJ2-1

cdr3_aa: CASSPNWYYEQYF
cdr3_nt: TGTGCCAGCAGCCCCAACTGGTACTACGAGCAGTACTTC
clone_size: once
cdr3_length: 13
d_call: NA
v_call: TRBV11-3
j_call: TRBJ2-7

cdr3_aa: CASSSKGYGTDFYGYTF
cdr3_nt: TGTGCCAGCAGCTCTAAGGGGTACGGGACGGACTTCTATGGCTACACCTTC
clone_size: NA
cdr3_length: 17
d_call: NA
v_call: TRBV7-8
j_call: TRBJ1-2

cdr3_aa: CAWSVTNTEAFF
cdr3_nt: TGTGCCTGGAGTGTCACGAACACTGAAGCTTTCTTT
clone_size: few
cdr3_length: 12
d_call: NA
v_call: TRBV30
j_call: TRBJ1-1

cdr3_aa: CASSPDRRELNTEAFF
cdr3_nt: TGTGCCAGTAGCCCCGATCGGCGGGAACTTAACACTGAAGCTTTCTTT
clone_size: once
cdr3_length: 16
d_call: NA
v_call: TRBV19
j_call: TRBJ1-1

cdr3_aa: CASSPRDRTNTGELFF
cdr3_nt: TGTGCCAGCTCACCCCGGGACCGCACGAACACCGGGGAGCTGTTTTTT
clone_size: NA
cdr3_length: 16
d_call: NA
v_call: TRBV18
j_call: TRBJ2-2

cdr3_aa: CASSYPAANEQFF
cdr3_nt: TGTGCCAGCAGTTACCCGGCAGCCAATGAGCAGTTCTTC
clone_size: NA
cdr3_length: 13
d_call: NA
v_call: TRBV6-6
j_call: TRBJ2-1

cdr3_aa: CASSPTLGLAARSDQETQYF
cdr3_nt: TGTGCCAGCTCACCTACCCTGGGACTAGCAGCCCGGAGTGACCAAGAGACCCAGTACTTC
clone_size: NA
cdr3_length: 20
d_call: TRBD2
v_call: TRBV18
j_call: TRBJ2-5

cdr3_aa: CASSPPRDTGGELFF
cdr3_nt: TGTGCCAGCAGCCCGCCCCGGGACACTGGCGGGGAGCTGTTTTTT
clone_size: NA
cdr3_length: 15
d_call: NA
v_call: TRBV7-9
j_call: TRBJ2-2